The clone carrying this T cell receptor beta chain has only a few counts. Germline V lookup: CDR1 SGHRS, CDR2 YFSETQ. This CDR3 has 13 residues. V was shortened by 4 bases and J by 4 bases, with 10 bases between the two germline ends. Repertoires were generated with immunoSEQ multiplex PCR, while TCRdb's copy carries only in-frame clones and drops some. The sample has around 230,000 clones; 70% to 85% are singletons. This record belongs to a study of blood T cell repertoires in COVID-19. Participants were aged 18 to 89 years, lived in 20 to 25 US areas, and enrolled virtually. Cohort allocation depended upon clinical history that participants reported. Recovery meant two consecutive negative NP/OP PCR tests, professional clearance, or resolved symptoms.

This clonotype was sampled from a man in his forties who had recovered from COVID-19. The V call is TRBV5-1, the J call TRBJ2-3; TRBD1 is a possible D gene (5 bases). The sequenced sample was PBMCs or T cells enriched from blood (not recorded which). CDR3 bases: TGCGCCAGCAGCCCATTGACAGCAGATACGCAGTATTTT. Translated: CASSPLTADTQYF.